The 19 T cell receptor beta chains presented below share a single source sample, sequenced in a study of T cells in narcolepsy. This table comes from immunoSEQ multiplex PCR, and its TCRdb copy is limited to in-frame clones, with some not included. The table shows 32,000 or so clones, with almost 80% occurring only once. Specimen: memory (CD45RA-) CD4+ T cells from blood. The receptors derive from a human donor in good health.

The chain recombines TRBV6-5 with TRBJ1-6, with D possibly TRBD1 on 6 matching bases. The V gene's germline CDR1 is MNHEY and CDR2 SVGAGI. Trimming removed 6 bases at V and 4 bases at J, with 10 bases between. This CDR3 contains 14 residues. In DNA, the CDR3 is TGTGCCAGCAGCGACAGGTGGTATAATTCACCCCTCCACTTT. It specifies CASSDRWYNSPLHF.

The chain carries TRBV7-9 and TRBJ2-1; 9 bases are a match to TRBD1. Germline trimming cut 5 bases from V and 9 bases from J; bases unmatched to any gene: 8. Germline V gene lookup returns CDR1 SEHNR and CDR2 FQNEAQ (reference sequence). This CDR3 contains 14 residues. The CDR3: CASSIDWDRAEQFF. For the CDR3, the DNA is TGTGCCAGCAGCATTGACTGGGACAGGGCTGAGCAGTTCTTC.

In this sample, this clone turned up once. This chain links TRBV15 with TRBJ1-4; D may be TRBD1 (5 bases). CDR1 and CDR2 from the germline V gene are LNHNV and YYDKDF (reference sequence). The V end was cut by 0 bases, the J end by 11 bases, with 16 bases between. The CDR3 runs 15 residues. CDR3 sequence (DNA): TGTGCCACCAGCAGAGATTCCGGGGGTACGAGGAAACTGTTTTTT. This sequence encodes CATSRDSGGTRKLFF.

Only a few counts were recorded for this clone. The rearrangement uses TRBV5-1 and TRBJ2-3, with a possible D match to TRBD2 (6 bases). Per germline, CDR1 SGHRS and CDR2 YFSETQ. V lost 1 base, J lost 0 bases, and 9 bases lay in between. The CDR3 consists of 15 residues. The CDR3 DNA reads as TGCGCCAGCAGCTTGCTAGCGCAAAGCACAGATACGCAGTATTTT. Protein product: CASSLLAQSTDTQYF.

This chain uses TRBV5-8 with TRBJ2-7; D unresolved. CDR1 is SGHTS, CDR2 YDEGEE, per germline. V shed 4 bases and J shed 5 bases, with 22 bases lying between them. The CDR3 extends over 16 amino acids. The CDR3 nucleotides are TGTGCCAGCAGCCAAGATATAAGCGAACCCACCGACGAGCAGTACTTC. Translated, it gives CASSQDISEPTDEQYF.

The chain couples TRBV5-1 to TRBJ2-7; 12 bases map to TRBD2. CDR3 size: 15 residues. V gave up 4 bases and J gave up 2 bases; unmatched junction bases: 4. The V gene's germline CDR1 is SGHRS and CDR2 YFSETQ. The CDR3 is CASSPRTSGTYEQYF. The CDR3, as DNA: TGCGCCAGCAGCCCACGGACTAGCGGGACCTACGAGCAGTACTTC.

This sequence joins TRBV6-5 and TRBJ2-5; D possibly corresponds to TRBD1 (8 bases). The CDR3 loop spans 15 amino acids. CDR1 is MNHEY and CDR2 is SVGAGI in the germline V gene. Trimming pared 5 bases from V and 7 bases from J, leaving 20 bases between. CDR3 in amino acids: CASSTGGGQAATQYF. The CDR3, as DNA: TGTGCCAGCAGTACCGGCGGGGGACAGGCAGCGACCCAGTACTTC.

This chain joins TRBV28 and TRBJ1-2; a weak D match, TRBD1 (6 bases). CDR3 length: 15 residues. The germline gives CDR1 MDHEN, CDR2 SYDVKM. V gave up 8 bases and J gave up 3 bases, with 19 bases separating them. Written as DNA, the CDR3 is TGTGCCAGCTCCCGGAGGGGGGGTGGAGACTATGGCTACACCTTC. Its translation: CASSRRGGGDYGYTF.

CDR3 sequence: CASSSLGHSSDTQYF. The CDR3 DNA is TGTGCCAGCAGTTCCCTCGGACATTCTTCTGATACGCAGTATTTT. This chain joins TRBV6-5 and TRBJ2-3; a possible D gene is TRBD1 (5 bases). The CDR3 contains 15 residues. Germline CDR1 and CDR2: MNHEY and SVGAGI. Trimming left V 4 bases short and J 6 bases short, with 17 bases between.

By frequency in the sample, this clone is medium-sized. This chain uses TRBV15 with TRBJ1-4; weak D call: TRBD1 (5 bases). The V end lost 5 bases, the J end lost 3 bases, and 10 bases lay between the germline ends. This CDR3 has 14 amino acids. Germline V CDR1 and CDR2: LNHNV, YYDKDF (reference sequence). The CDR3, as DNA: TGTGCCACCAGCCCGGGGCGAGCTAATGAAAAACTGTTTTTT. Amino acid sequence: CATSPGRANEKLFF. The full variable domain, rest sourced from reference TRBV15 and TRBJ1-4, is DAMVIQNPRYQVTQFGKPVTLSCSQTLNHNVMYWYQQKSSQAPKLLFHYYDKDFNNEADTPDNFQSRRPNTSFCFLDIRSPGLGDTAMYLCATSPGRANEKLFFGSGTQLSVL.

V usage is TRBV2 and J usage is TRBJ1-2; D is unclear. From germline, CDR1 is SNHLY and CDR2 FYNNEI. Deletions cut 6 bases from V and 5 bases from J, with 16 bases between. This CDR3 comprises 14 residues. The CDR3 is CASRDDSSRYGYTF. As DNA, the CDR3 is TGTGCCAGCAGGGATGACTCGTCGAGGTATGGCTACACCTTC.

This chain connects TRBV5-6 to TRBJ1-2, with D unclear. With 6 bases removed from V and 2 bases from J, the gap between germline ends came to 17 bases. This CDR3 has 15 residues. Germline loops: CDR1 SGHDT, CDR2 YYEEEE. The CDR3 coding sequence is TGTGCCAGCAACGAATACAGACGCATAAACTATGGCTACACCTTC. It is translated as CASNEYRRINYGYTF. The whole variable domain, filled in from reference TRBV5-6 and TRBJ1-2, reads DAGVTQSPTHLIKTRGQQVTLRCSPKSGHDTVSWYQQALGQGPQFIFQYYEEEERQRGNFPDRFSGHQFPNYSSELNVNALLLGDSALYLCASNEYRRINYGYTFGSGTRLTVV.

V usage is TRBV7-2 and J usage is TRBJ2-3; 10 nucleotides agree with TRBD2. Per germline, CDR1 SGHTA and CDR2 FQGNSA. This CDR3 region has 13 residues. J lost 5 bases, V lost 4 bases, and 0 bases had no gene match. The CDR3 DNA is TGTGCCAGCAGCTGGACTAGCGGAGATACGCAGTATTTT. It yields the protein CASSWTSGDTQYF.

The genes are TRBV7-8 and TRBJ2-2, with 7 bases matching TRBD2. Germline V gene lookup returns CDR1 SGHVS and CDR2 FQNEAQ. Germline trimming cut 7 bases from V and 1 base from J; bases unmatched to any gene: 9. This CDR3 spans 16 amino acids. CDR3 in amino acids: CASIQGQRGNTGELFF. CDR3 nucleotides: TGTGCCAGCATCCAAGGCCAGCGGGGGAACACCGGGGAGCTGTTTTTT. Based on the CDR3 plus reference TRBV7-8 and TRBJ2-2, the full variable domain is GAGVSQSPRYKVAKRGQDVALRCDPISGHVSLFWYQQALGQGPEFLTYFQNEAQLDKSGLPSDRFFAERPEGSVSTLKIQRTQQEDSAVYLCASIQGQRGNTGELFFGEGSRLTVL.

The V call is TRBV6-1, the J call TRBJ1-5, with D possibly matching TRBD1 (6 bases). Trimming took off 5 bases at V and 8 bases at J, with 19 bases between the two ends. There are 15 residues in the CDR3. In germline, CDR1 is MNHNS, CDR2 SASEGT. CDR3 amino acids: CASSPDGGAGEPQHF. The CDR3 DNA reads as TGTGCCAGCAGTCCCGACGGGGGGGCTGGGGAGCCCCAGCATTTT.

This rearrangement joins TRBV23-1 to TRBJ2-1, with 10 positions matching TRBD2. TRBV23-1 is noted as an ORF with a role that remains uncertain. The CDR3 is made up of 18 amino acids. V trimming: 2 bases; J trimming: 7 bases; junction bases outside the gene matches: 14. The CDR3 sequence: CASSQRGSVSGRLNEQFF. The CDR3 bases are TGCGCCAGCAGTCAAAGGGGTAGTGTTAGCGGGAGGTTGAATGAGCAGTTCTTC.

The table lists this clone with a few counts. V gene TRBV7-9 combines with J gene TRBJ2-7; the D gene is possibly TRBD2 (5 bases). The V and J ends lost 3 bases and 7 bases respectively, with 10 bases between them. Germline V CDR1 and CDR2: SEHNR, FQNEAQ (reference sequence). This CDR3 is 12 amino acids long. CDR3 amino acids: CASSFVRGEQYF. CDR3 sequence (DNA): TGTGCCAGCAGCTTTGTCCGGGGTGAGCAGTACTTC.

This clone was picked up one time. The V and J genes are TRBV4-2 and TRBJ2-7; 9 bases match TRBD1. CDR3 size: 13 residues. J was trimmed by 7 bases and V by 4 bases; bases with no gene match: 5. Germline-derived CDR1 and CDR2 are LGHNA and YNFKEQ. The CDR3 loop reads CASSRDRVGEQYF. Here the CDR3 DNA reads TGTGCCAGCAGCCGGGACAGGGTGGGAGAGCAGTACTTC.

The chain links TRBV15 to TRBJ1-5; D not resolved. The CDR3 length is 14 residues. Trimming stripped 4 bases from V and 7 bases from J, with 14 bases between. Germline V gene sequence: CDR1 LNHNV, CDR2 YYDKDF (reference sequence). CDR3: CATSIPLVAQPQHF. CDR3 bases: TGTGCCACCAGCATACCGTTGGTAGCCCAGCCCCAGCATTTT.